This T cell receptor beta chain appears in the sequencing data of a study of breast tumors, draining lymph nodes, adjacent tissues. This clonotype was counted a few times. It may be a read error: a sequence one base away is much more abundant. MiXCR, applied by TCRdb to the multiplex PCR reads, yields one record per CDR3 protein. The sample lists over 130,000 distinct CDR3 sequences, 32% seen once, with 2.3% in the top ten. The lymph nodes were axillary draining lymph nodes from breast cancer patients. Germline V lookup: CDR1 MDHEN, CDR2 SYDVKM. Trimming pared 11 bases from V and 4 bases from J, leaving 12 bases between. The CDR3 is 12 residues long.

Material for sequencing was axillary lymph node tissue. The V call is TRBV28, the J call TRBJ2-1; D call uncertain. The sequence came from a female donor with breast cancer. Some clones in this sample may be carry-over from other donors' samples. The CDR3 loop is CAGNYRYNEQFF. CDR3 in DNA: TGTGCCGGCAATTACAGATACAATGAGCAGTTCTTC.